Each of the 20 T cell receptor beta chains below was sequenced from the same sample in a study of shared clonotypes between healthy human individuals. The protocol was immunoSEQ multiplex PCR, while the TCRdb copy is restricted to in-frame clones and leaves out a portion. The sample contains 1,500,000 or so clones, approximately 98.5% of which appear only once. Source material: naive CD4+ T cells sorted from blood. Subset here: CD45RA+ positively selected. Every receptor here comes from a man between 25 and 39 years old in good health.

The chain employs TRBV6-5 and TRBJ1-2; TRBD1 might be the D (6 bases). The CDR3 totals 12 residues. Trimming stripped 4 bases from V and 7 bases from J, with 10 bases between. The germline V gene encodes CDR1 MNHEY and CDR2 SVGAGI. The CDR3 DNA sequence: TGTGCCAGCAGTTTACTAGGGGGTGGCTACACCTTC. Protein product: CASSLLGGGYTF.

The J gene is TRBJ2-1, the V gene TRBV15; 8 bases align to TRBD2. The CDR3 loop spans 18 amino acids. Per germline, CDR1 LNHNV and CDR2 YYDKDF (reference sequence). V was pared by 0 bases and J by 9 bases, with 16 bases of the junction left unmatched. CDR3 region: CATSRDRPGLVLGGEQFF. As DNA, the CDR3 is TGTGCCACCAGCAGAGATCGGCCGGGACTAGTATTGGGGGGTGAGCAGTTCTTC.

The chain has TRBV6-5 and TRBJ1-1, with a tentative D call TRBD1 (5 bases). The CDR3 has 14 amino acids. CDR1 is MNHEY, CDR2 SVGAGI, per germline. With 4 bases removed from V and 4 bases from J, the gap between germline ends came to 13 bases. The CDR3 sequence is CASSSLGVGTEAFF. The DNA for the CDR3 is TGTGCCAGCAGTTCCTTGGGGGTCGGCACTGAAGCTTTCTTT.

The chain carries TRBV4-1 and TRBJ1-1, with a possible D match to TRBD1 (6 bases). This CDR3 region has 15 residues. CDR1 is MGHRA, CDR2 YSYEKL, per germline. Trimming removed 0 bases at V and 7 bases at J, with 15 bases between. CDR3 amino acids: CASSQDAGRGGEAFF. Written as DNA, the CDR3 is TGCGCCAGCAGCCAAGACGCAGGCAGGGGCGGTGAAGCTTTCTTT.

This rearrangement joins TRBV4-3 to TRBJ2-3; D call uncertain. CDR1 and CDR2 (germline): LGHNA, YSLEER. The CDR3 spans 15 residues. Trimming took off 4 bases at V and 8 bases at J, with 19 bases between the two ends. The CDR3 coding sequence is TGCGCCAGCAGCCCCAACACGATCAGTATGGGTACGCAGTATTTT. Encoded protein: CASSPNTISMGTQYF.

The rearrangement joins TRBV5-1 to TRBJ1-1; D gene uncertain. V lost 0 bases, J lost 0 bases, and 9 bases lay in between. This CDR3 spans 15 amino acids. Germline V gene data show CDR1 as SGHRS and CDR2 as YFSETQ. The CDR3 coding sequence is TGCGCCAGCAGCTTGGGAGGCGTCTTGAACACTGAAGCTTTCTTT. Translated, it gives CASSLGGVLNTEAFF.

The chain uses TRBV10-1 and TRBJ2-5; 12 nucleotides match TRBD2. Germline trimming cut 4 bases from V and 0 bases from J; bases unmatched to any gene: 3. CDR1 is WNHNN and CDR2 is SYGVQD in the germline V gene (reference sequence). The CDR3 has 16 amino acids. CDR3 in DNA: TGCGCCAGCAGTGGAGCTAGCGGGAGGGACCAAGAGACCCAGTACTTC. Translated, it gives CASSGASGRDQETQYF.

The V call is TRBV2, the J call TRBJ2-3, with 8 bases fitting TRBD2. Per germline, CDR1 SNHLY and CDR2 FYNNEI. After removal of 10 bases from V and 3 bases from J, the junction contained 18 bases not matched to a gene. The CDR3 covers 17 residues. This CDR3 reads CATTAIGAGARTDTQYF. CDR3 bases: TGTGCCACGACTGCAATTGGAGCGGGAGCGAGAACAGATACGCAGTATTTT.

This clone appeared once. CDR3 nucleotide sequence: TGTGCCAGCACCCAGACAGGGTCTCCGGAGACCCAGTACTTC. Translation: CASTQTGSPETQYF. The rearrangement links TRBV11-2 to TRBJ2-5, with 7 positions matching TRBD1. In germline, CDR1 is SGHAT, CDR2 FQNNGV. The CDR3 totals 14 residues. V gave up 7 bases and J gave up 5 bases; unmatched junction bases: 10.

The rearrangement joins TRBV10-3 to TRBJ2-1; D gene unclear. CDR1 is ENHRY and CDR2 is SYGVKD in the germline V gene. This CDR3 has 14 amino acids. The germline V and J ends were trimmed by 6 bases and 5 bases, with 14 bases remaining between them. CDR3 protein: CAIRDPIGHNEQFF. The CDR3 nucleotides are TGTGCCATCAGGGACCCAATTGGACACAATGAGCAGTTCTTC.

The chain carries TRBV5-1 and TRBJ2-1, with 7 bases lining up with TRBD2. With 0 bases clipped from V and 7 bases from J, the junction kept 10 bases outside the gene matches. Germline loops: CDR1 SGHRS, CDR2 YFSETQ. This CDR3 has 16 amino acids. CDR3 DNA: TGCGCCAGCAGCTTGGTGTCCGCTAGCGGTCTGAATGAGCAGTTCTTC. Encoded protein: CASSLVSASGLNEQFF.

The chain has TRBV5-8 and TRBJ2-7; D is uncertain. Germline CDR1 and CDR2: SGHTS and YDEGEE. The V and J ends lost 1 base and 3 bases respectively, with 20 bases between them. CDR3 size: 17 residues. The CDR3 DNA reads TGTGCCAGCAGCTTGTTCACACAATTAGGAAAAAGCTACGAGCAGTACTTC. It is translated as CASSLFTQLGKSYEQYF. The full variable domain, with the rest looked up from reference TRBV5-8 and TRBJ2-7, is EAGVTQSPTHLIKTRGQQATLRCSPISGHTSVYWYQQALGLGLQFLLWYDEGEERNRGNFPPRFSGRQFPNYSSELNVNALELEDSALYLCASSLFTQLGKSYEQYFGPGTRLTVT.

This clone was counted once. This CDR3 is also generated by other DNA sequences in the sample. The rearrangement joins TRBV18 to TRBJ2-7; tentatively, D is TRBD1 (6 bases). Trimming removed 3 bases at V and 1 base at J, with 10 bases between. The CDR3 length is 14 residues. In germline, CDR1 is KGHSH, CDR2 LQKENI. The CDR3 protein is CASSPQQGSYEQYF. The CDR3 coding sequence is TGTGCCAGCTCACCGCAACAGGGTTCCTACGAGCAGTACTTC.

CDR3 DNA: TGTGCCATCAGTGAGTCGGGCTTTAATGAAAAACTGTTTTTT. It yields the protein CAISESGFNEKLFF. This chain links TRBV10-3 with TRBJ1-4; D call uncertain. V lost 0 bases and J 4 bases, leaving 6 bases between the germline ends. The germline V gene has CDR1 ENHRY and CDR2 SYGVKD. The CDR3 runs to 14 residues.

V usage is TRBV6-5 and J usage is TRBJ2-7; perhaps TRBD1 as D (6 bases). The CDR3 is 14 amino acids. Between the trimmed V and J ends, which lost 4 bases and 3 bases, there was a span of 13 bases. Germline CDR1 and CDR2: MNHEY and SVGAGI. CDR3 region: CASSSTGSIYEQYF. CDR3 bases: TGTGCCAGCAGTTCGACAGGATCAATCTACGAGCAGTACTTC.

This chain links TRBV11-2 with TRBJ1-5; D may be TRBD1 (6 bases). With 1 base removed from V and 6 bases from J, the gap between germline ends came to 13 bases. Per germline, CDR1 SGHAT and CDR2 FQNNGV. This CDR3 region has 15 residues. CDR3 protein: CASSLGGAMVQPQHF. The CDR3 region has the DNA TGTGCCAGCAGCTTAGGGGGGGCAATGGTTCAGCCCCAGCATTTT.

The chain joins TRBV6-5 to TRBJ1-1; the D is unclear. V was trimmed by 0 bases and J by 0 bases, leaving 11 bases between them. Germline V lookup: CDR1 MNHEY, CDR2 SVGAGI. This CDR3 spans 16 amino acids. CDR3 coding DNA: TGTGCCAGCAGTTACTCTAGATATAGGGTGAACACTGAAGCTTTCTTT. The encoded protein is CASSYSRYRVNTEAFF.

The chain employs TRBV2 and TRBJ2-6; no firm D call. The CDR3 loop spans 18 amino acids. Germline V gene sequence: CDR1 SNHLY, CDR2 FYNNEI. V dropped 2 bases and J dropped 6 bases, with 20 bases sitting between them. CDR3 amino acids: CASSERRQTAAKANVLTF. CDR3 in DNA: TGTGCCAGCAGTGAAAGAAGGCAAACAGCAGCGAAGGCCAACGTCCTGACTTTC.

CDR3 sequence: CASSVGGGRVNEQFF. CDR3 nucleotide sequence: TGTGCCAGCAGCGTAGGAGGGGGGAGAGTGAATGAGCAGTTCTTC. The J gene is TRBJ2-1, the V gene TRBV9, with D perhaps given as TRBD1 or TRBD2 (6 bases each). CDR1 and CDR2 from the germline V gene are SGDLS and YYNGEE. This CDR3 region has 15 residues. The V end lost 0 bases, the J end lost 7 bases, and 14 bases lay between the germline ends.

The chain couples TRBV27 to TRBJ1-1, with D maybe TRBD1 (5 bases). CDR1 is MNHEY, CDR2 SMNVEV, per germline (reference sequence). V lost 3 bases and J lost 1, with 15 bases in between. This CDR3 is 16 amino acids long. CDR3 in DNA: TGTGCCAGCAGTTTCGGGCAGGGAAGGTGGAACACTGAAGCTTTCTTT. Translating gives CASSFGQGRWNTEAFF.